Listed below are T cell receptor beta chains from one sample, sequenced in a study of regulatory T cells in long-lasting Graves disease. One entry per CDR3 protein, called by TCRdb with MiXCR from the multiplex PCR reads. The data hold hundreds of thousands of distinct CDR3 sequences, with roughly 21% observed a single time. The specimen comprised peripheral blood mononuclear cells (PBMCs), sampled when the disease was refractory, from a patient treated with antithyroid drugs. Every receptor here comes from a female donor with Graves disease. Each CDR3 is given with its conserved first and last residue. Fields, in order: J gene, D gene, V gene, clone size, CDR3 protein, CDR3 DNA. The D gene is left open where the match is weak. For some rows the clone size is stated as once, few or many, or as a class when expanded; others skip it.

J: TRBJ1-6
D: TRBD1
V: TRBV20-1
size: many
CDR3: CSARVGTGEGSPLHF
DNA: TGCAGTGCTAGAGTAGGGACAGGGGAGGGTTCACCCCTCCACTTT

J: TRBJ2-1
D: NA
V: TRBV6-1
size: NA
CDR3: CASSETLGNEQFF
DNA: TGTGCCAGCAGTGAAACTCTTGGCAATGAGCAGTTCTTC

J: TRBJ1-2
D: NA
V: TRBV11-2
size: many
CDR3: CASSPHGGSNYGYTF
DNA: TGTGCCAGCAGCCCCCATGGGGGGAGTAACTATGGCTACACCTTC

J: TRBJ1-5
D: TRBD1
V: TRBV7-8
size: NA
CDR3: CASTDGTGYRPSNQPQHF
DNA: TGTGCCAGCACGGATGGGACAGGGTACCGTCCGAGCAATCAGCCCCAGCATTTT

J: TRBJ1-2
D: TRBD1
V: TRBV4-2
size: NA
CDR3: CASSQGQGLGDYGYTF
DNA: TGTGCCAGCAGCCAAGGACAGGGTTTGGGGGACTATGGCTACACCTTC

J: TRBJ1-1
D: TRBD1
V: TRBV28
size: many
CDR3: CASSLGQGRWNTEAFF
DNA: TGTGCCAGCAGTTTAGGACAGGGCCGGTGGAACACTGAAGCTTTCTTT

J: TRBJ2-7
D: NA
V: TRBV7-9
size: few
CDR3: CASSLGLGGGNYEQYF
DNA: TGTGCCAGCAGCTTAGGATTAGGGGGGGGAAATTACGAGCAGTACTTC

J: TRBJ1-3
D: NA
V: TRBV7-6
size: few
CDR3: CASSLGKGAGNTIYF
DNA: TGTGCCAGCAGCTTAGGAAAAGGGGCAGGAAACACCATATATTTT

J: TRBJ1-5
D: NA
V: TRBV7-2
size: NA
CDR3: CASSLAGGNQSQHF
DNA: TGTGCCAGCAGCTTAGCGGGGGGAAATCAGTCCCAGCATTTT

J: TRBJ1-5
D: NA
V: TRBV10-3
size: many
CDR3: CAISESGAQSQPQHF
DNA: TGTGCCATCAGTGAGTCAGGGGCCCAGTCGCAGCCCCAGCATTTT

J: TRBJ2-5
D: NA
V: TRBV20-1
size: NA
CDR3: CSAAGQETQYF
DNA: TGCAGCGCTGCGGGGCAAGAGACCCAGTACTTC

J: TRBJ2-2
D: TRBD2
V: TRBV20-1
size: once
CDR3: CSARARGGLAEGVTGELFF
DNA: TGCAGTGCTAGGGCCCGAGGGGGACTAGCGGAGGGGGTCACCGGGGAGCTGTTTTTT

J: TRBJ1-1
D: NA
V: TRBV27
size: few
CDR3: CASSSQGWTEAFF
DNA: TGTGCCAGCAGTTCACAGGGATGGACTGAAGCTTTCTTT

J: TRBJ1-5
D: NA
V: TRBV6-1
size: few
CDR3: CASSPSRNQPQHF
DNA: TGTGCCAGCAGCCCCTCCAGAAATCAGCCCCAGCATTTT

J: TRBJ2-5
D: NA
V: TRBV4-2
size: few
CDR3: CASSLQPGRETQYF
DNA: TGTGCCAGCAGCCTCCAGCCAGGGCGGGAGACCCAGTACTTC

J: TRBJ2-7
D: NA
V: TRBV6-1
size: many
CDR3: CASSSGLSVYEQYF
DNA: TGTGCCAGCAGCTCAGGTTTGAGTGTCTACGAGCAGTACTTC

J: TRBJ2-3
D: TRBD2
V: TRBV2
size: NA
CDR3: CASSAILGLATADTQYF
DNA: TGTGCCAGCAGTGCTATCCTGGGACTAGCCACCGCAGATACGCAGTATTTT

J: TRBJ1-6
D: TRBD1
V: TRBV6-4
size: few
CDR3: CASSEQGGRGSPLHF
DNA: TGTGCCAGCAGTGAGCAGGGGGGAAGGGGTTCACCCCTCCACTTT

J: TRBJ1-2
D: TRBD1
V: TRBV5-1
size: many
CDR3: CASSVGQGNYGYTF
DNA: TGCGCCAGCAGCGTGGGACAGGGGAACTATGGCTACACCTTC

J: TRBJ1-1
D: NA
V: TRBV12-3/TRBV12-4
size: many
CDR3: CASSFRQNTEAFF
DNA: TGTGCCAGCAGTTTTCGGCAGAACACTGAAGCTTTCTTT

J: TRBJ2-5
D: NA
V: TRBV7-9
size: many
CDR3: CASNGGEVETQYF
DNA: TGTGCCAGCAATGGAGGAGAGGTGGAGACCCAGTACTTC

J: TRBJ1-2
D: NA
V: TRBV19
size: few
CDR3: CASSIGLGGDNYGYTF
DNA: TGTGCCAGTAGTATAGGCCTCGGGGGTGACAACTATGGCTACACCTTC

J: TRBJ2-7
D: NA
V: TRBV27
size: many
CDR3: CASSPAGRLMEQYF
DNA: TGTGCCAGCAGTCCCGCGGGACGCTTAATGGAGCAGTACTTC

J: TRBJ1-2
D: NA
V: TRBV5-6
size: many
CDR3: CASIGIYGYTF
DNA: TGTGCCAGCATCGGGATCTATGGCTACACCTTC

J: TRBJ2-2
D: TRBD1
V: TRBV19
size: few
CDR3: CASRDRGNTGELFF
DNA: TGTGCCAGCCGGGACAGGGGGAACACCGGGGAGCTGTTTTTT

J: TRBJ1-2
D: NA
V: TRBV29-1
size: many
CDR3: CSVEKFGQSYGYTF
DNA: TGCAGCGTTGAGAAGTTTGGACAGTCCTATGGCTACACCTTC

J: TRBJ1-1
D: NA
V: TRBV3-1
size: many
CDR3: CASSPSAANSATEAFF
DNA: TGTGCCAGCAGCCCTTCGGCGGCCAACTCGGCCACTGAAGCTTTCTTT

J: TRBJ2-6
D: NA
V: TRBV18
size: many
CDR3: CASSPPSLRGANVLTF
DNA: TGTGCCAGCTCACCACCGTCACTTAGGGGGGCCAACGTCCTGACTTTC

J: TRBJ1-1
D: NA
V: TRBV19
size: few
CDR3: CASSGERSNTEAFF
DNA: TGTGCCAGCTCAGGGGAGAGGTCGAACACTGAAGCTTTCTTT

J: TRBJ1-6
D: NA
V: TRBV6-1
size: few
CDR3: CASSNTGASNSPLHF
DNA: TGTGCCAGCTCCAATACCGGGGCGTCAAATTCACCCCTCCACTTT

J: TRBJ2-5
D: NA
V: TRBV7-9
size: many
CDR3: CASSADGLRQETQYF
DNA: TGTGCCAGCAGCGCCGACGGACTGCGGCAAGAGACCCAGTACTTC

J: TRBJ1-1
D: NA
V: TRBV20-1
size: many
CDR3: CSADYNTEAFF
DNA: TGCAGTGCTGACTATAACACTGAAGCTTTCTTT

J: TRBJ2-7
D: NA
V: TRBV7-2
size: many
CDR3: CASSWESEQYF
DNA: TGTGCCAGCAGCTGGGAGTCCGAGCAGTACTTC

J: TRBJ1-3
D: NA
V: TRBV24-1
size: few
CDR3: CATSGPEPGTDGNTIYF
DNA: TGTGCCACCAGTGGCCCGGAACCCGGGACGGATGGAAACACCATATATTTT

J: TRBJ2-7
D: TRBD1
V: TRBV28
size: many
CDR3: CASRYRGPSSYEQYF
DNA: TGTGCCAGCAGATACAGGGGGCCTTCTTCCTACGAGCAGTACTTC

J: TRBJ2-5
D: NA
V: TRBV4-1
size: NA
CDR3: CASSHQSRALVPQETQYF
DNA: TGCGCCAGCAGCCATCAGAGCCGGGCCCTCGTTCCCCAAGAGACCCAGTACTTC

J: TRBJ2-3
D: NA
V: TRBV7-9
size: NA
CDR3: CASSISRGSTDTQYF
DNA: TGTGCCAGCAGCATATCCAGGGGTAGCACAGATACGCAGTATTTT

J: TRBJ2-5
D: NA
V: TRBV7-9
size: many
CDR3: CASSLVIEETQYF
DNA: TGTGCCAGCAGCCTTGTGATAGAAGAGACCCAGTACTTC

J: TRBJ2-7
D: TRBD1
V: TRBV7-2
size: few
CDR3: CASSTRQGWDYEQYF
DNA: TGTGCCAGCAGCACGCGACAGGGTTGGGACTACGAGCAGTACTTC

J: TRBJ1-4
D: NA
V: TRBV14
size: NA
CDR3: CASSQDLVGEKLFF
DNA: TGTGCCAGCAGCCAAGATCTAGTTGGTGAAAAACTGTTTTTT

J: TRBJ1-1
D: NA
V: TRBV2
size: NA
CDR3: CASSQSDEAFF
DNA: TGTGCCAGCAGTCAGTCTGATGAAGCTTTCTTT

J: TRBJ1-1
D: NA
V: TRBV29-1
size: many
CDR3: CSVVEGLNTEAFF
DNA: TGCAGCGTTGTCGAGGGGTTGAACACTGAAGCTTTCTTT

J: TRBJ1-2
D: NA
V: TRBV3-1
size: many
CDR3: CASSQISRVYGYTF
DNA: TGTGCCAGCAGCCAAATCTCCCGGGTCTATGGCTACACCTTC

J: TRBJ1-3
D: NA
V: TRBV7-2
size: NA
CDR3: CASSLASGTGNTIYF
DNA: TGTGCCAGCAGCTTAGCTTCCGGGACTGGAAACACCATATATTTT

J: TRBJ2-3
D: NA
V: TRBV2
size: NA
CDR3: CASKSPGSRTDTQYF
DNA: TGTGCCAGCAAGTCACCAGGGTCCCGCACAGATACGCAGTATTTT

J: TRBJ1-1
D: NA
V: TRBV5-1
size: many
CDR3: CASSLEPEMNTEAFF
DNA: TGCGCCAGCAGCTTGGAACCGGAGATGAACACTGAAGCTTTCTTT

J: TRBJ2-7
D: NA
V: TRBV20-1
size: few
CDR3: CSARLKGRGIYEQYF
DNA: TGCAGTGCTAGGTTGAAGGGCAGGGGAATCTACGAGCAGTACTTC

J: TRBJ1-4
D: TRBD1
V: TRBV10-2
size: few
CDR3: CASSQDRGGEKLFF
DNA: TGCGCCAGCAGTCAAGACAGGGGCGGTGAAAAACTGTTTTTT

J: TRBJ2-5
D: TRBD2
V: TRBV20-1
size: NA
CDR3: CSAPSGGGPETQYF
DNA: TGCAGTGCCCCATCGGGGGGGGGACCAGAGACCCAGTACTTC

J: TRBJ2-5
D: TRBD1
V: TRBV7-2
size: many
CDR3: CASSSDREETQYF
DNA: TGTGCCAGCAGCTCTGACAGGGAAGAGACCCAGTACTTC

J: TRBJ1-2
D: NA
V: TRBV6-1
size: many
CDR3: CASSPTANYGYTF
DNA: TGTGCCAGCAGCCCCACAGCAAACTATGGCTACACCTTC

J: TRBJ2-5
D: NA
V: TRBV11-2
size: many
CDR3: CASSSGQTNQETQYF
DNA: TGTGCCAGCAGCTCCGGACAGACTAACCAAGAGACCCAGTACTTC

J: TRBJ2-2
D: TRBD2
V: TRBV19
size: once
CDR3: CATSSGSPTGELFF
DNA: TGTGCCACCTCTAGCGGGAGCCCCACCGGGGAGCTGTTTTTT

J: TRBJ2-7
D: NA
V: TRBV12-3/TRBV12-4
size: NA
CDR3: CASSLNSEIGCEQYF
DNA: TGTGCCAGCAGTTTAAATAGCGAGATAGGGTGTGAGCAGTACTTC

J: TRBJ1-2
D: TRBD1
V: TRBV20-1
size: few
CDR3: CSARDEGGSTGGYGYTF
DNA: TGCAGTGCTAGAGACGAGGGGGGGTCGACAGGGGGCTATGGCTACACCTTC

J: TRBJ1-2
D: NA
V: TRBV29-1
size: few
CDR3: CSVELTGVLYGYTF
DNA: TGCAGCGTAGAACTGACAGGCGTTCTTTATGGCTACACCTTC

J: TRBJ1-2
D: NA
V: TRBV27
size: many
CDR3: CASSSLASSVGGYTF
DNA: TGTGCCAGCAGTTCACTCGCCTCGTCGGTCGGAGGCTACACCTTC